The 26 T cell receptor beta chains below were found in one sample sequenced in a study of cytomegalovirus exposure and HLA in healthy donors. PCR used 60 Vbeta primers and 13 Jbeta primers. Method: immunoSEQ multiplex PCR; TCRdb's copy keeps in-frame clones and lacks some. Of under 130,000 clones listed, approximately 81% are singletons. Sequences were obtained from PBMCs. All receptors come from a man younger than 45 in good health and CMV-seronegative.

The CDR3 protein is CATSRDRGGYTF. CDR3 in DNA: TGTGCCACCAGCAGAGATCGGGGTGGCTACACCTTC. The V and J genes are TRBV15 and TRBJ1-2; no clear D gene. V was trimmed by 0 bases and J by 7 bases, leaving 6 bases between them. The CDR3 spans 12 residues. Germline lookup yields CDR1 LNHNV and CDR2 YYDKDF (reference sequence).

The chain is built from TRBV19 and TRBJ1-1; D gene uncertain. Germline CDR1 is LNHDA and CDR2 is SQIVND (reference sequence). V was clipped by 5 bases and J by 4 bases, with 11 bases between them. The CDR3 contains 13 residues. The CDR3 sequence is CASSFPEITEAFF. For the CDR3, the DNA is TGTGCCAGTAGTTTTCCGGAGATCACTGAAGCTTTCTTT.

The chain recombines TRBV7-9 with TRBJ2-1; TRBD1 is a possible D gene (5 bases). There are 15 residues in the CDR3. Germline-derived CDR1 and CDR2 are SEHNR and FQNEAQ (reference sequence). Deletions cut 1 base from V and 0 bases from J, with 7 bases between. The CDR3, as DNA: TGTGCCAGCAGCTTAGGGCAGGGCTCCTACAATGAGCAGTTCTTC. Translated, it gives CASSLGQGSYNEQFF.

This chain uses TRBV6-1 with TRBJ1-2, with 7 bases identical to TRBD1. CDR1 is MNHNS and CDR2 is SASEGT in the germline V gene. J gave up 8 bases and V 7 bases, and 13 bases lay outside the gene matches. CDR3 size: 14 residues. The CDR3 reads CASKPPGGGRGYTF. The DNA for the CDR3 is TGTGCCAGCAAACCTCCCGGAGGGGGCCGGGGCTACACCTTC.

The chain carries TRBV5-6 and TRBJ1-5; D uncertain. CDR1 is SGHDT, CDR2 YYEEEE, per germline. CDR3 length equals 17 residues. Trimming stripped 1 base from V and 5 bases from J, with 19 bases between. The CDR3 protein is CASSLMQALWRDQPQHF. CDR3 coding DNA: TGTGCCAGCAGCTTGATGCAGGCCCTATGGAGGGATCAGCCCCAGCATTTT.

CDR3 coding DNA: TGCGCCAGCAGCCACCTGCGGGACCGGAACACTGAAGCTTTCTTT. It translates to CASSHLRDRNTEAFF. The J gene is TRBJ1-1, the V gene TRBV4-1, with D maybe TRBD1 (5 bases). Per germline, CDR1 MGHRA and CDR2 YSYEKL. The CDR3 extends over 15 amino acids. V lost 3 bases, J lost 1 base, and 12 bases lay in between.

The chain couples TRBV6-6 to TRBJ2-7, with TRBD2 matching over 9 bases. Losses at the gene ends were 5 bases for V and 4 bases for J; bases not matched to a gene: 9. Germline CDR1 and CDR2: MNHNY and SVGAGI (reference sequence). The CDR3 totals 15 residues. The CDR3 is CASSNHLAGVYEQYF. CDR3 in DNA: TGTGCCAGCAGTAACCATTTAGCGGGAGTGTACGAGCAGTACTTC.

The rearrangement joins TRBV7-9 to TRBJ2-7; perhaps TRBD2 as D (5 bases). The CDR3 totals 12 residues. V was clipped by 5 bases and J by 4 bases, with 9 bases between them. Germline V gene lookup returns CDR1 SEHNR and CDR2 FQNEAQ (reference sequence). CDR3 sequence: CASSTGEYEQYF. CDR3 nucleotides: TGTGCCAGCAGCACCGGGGAATACGAGCAGTACTTC.

The chain employs TRBV5-6 and TRBJ2-3; 9 bases are shared with TRBD1. This CDR3 region has 19 residues. The J segment lost 0 bases and the V segment lost 1 base, leaving 12 bases of the junction unmatched. The germline V gene has CDR1 SGHDT and CDR2 YYEEEE. The CDR3 is CASSLLGQGWTPSTDTQYF. In nucleotides, the CDR3 is TGTGCCAGCAGCTTGCTGGGACAGGGCTGGACCCCTAGCACAGATACGCAGTATTTT.

In its sample, this clone was seen once. This sequence joins TRBV9 and TRBJ2-6; no reliable D call. From germline, CDR1 is SGDLS and CDR2 YYNGEE. V lost 1 base and J lost 0, with 8 bases in between. This CDR3 is 16 amino acids long. As DNA, the CDR3 is TGTGCCAGCAGCGTAAGAGATTACTCTGGGGCCAACGTCCTGACTTTC. It yields the protein CASSVRDYSGANVLTF.

The chain has TRBV18 and TRBJ2-3; 11 nucleotides agree with TRBD2. This CDR3 has 17 residues. The J segment lost 3 bases and the V segment lost 5 bases, leaving 10 bases of the junction unmatched. Germline lookup yields CDR1 KGHSH and CDR2 LQKENI. CDR3 bases: TGTGCCAGCTCATTATTTAGCGGGAGGGCCCCAACAGATACGCAGTATTTT. Translation gives CASSLFSGRAPTDTQYF.

V and J are TRBV19 and TRBJ1-6; D remains unclear. The germline V gene encodes CDR1 LNHDA and CDR2 SQIVND (reference sequence). V was cut by 4 bases and J by 7 bases, with 8 bases left in between. The CDR3 runs 13 residues. The CDR3, as DNA: TGTGCCAGTAGTACTGGGAGCAATTCACCCCTCCACTTT. It is translated as CASSTGSNSPLHF.

This clone was seen a single time. The J gene is TRBJ2-2, the V gene TRBV7-6, with D uncertain. V lost 5 bases, J lost 2 bases, and 12 bases lay in between. Germline CDR1 SGHVS, CDR2 FNYEAQ. This CDR3 region has 15 residues. The CDR3 region has the DNA TGTGCCAGCAGCACCCAACCCGGTAACACCGGGGAGCTGTTTTTT. Protein: CASSTQPGNTGELFF.

The rearrangement joins TRBV4-3 to TRBJ2-1; the match to TRBD2 covers 9 bases. This CDR3 comprises 18 residues. Germline V gene sequence: CDR1 LGHNA, CDR2 YSLEER. V lost 0 bases to trimming and J lost 7 bases; unmatched junction nucleotides: 13. The chain's CDR3 is CASSQDDPAGGPRNEQFF. The CDR3 DNA is TGCGCCAGCAGCCAAGATGACCCGGCGGGGGGGCCTAGGAATGAGCAGTTCTTC.

The genes are TRBV21-1 and TRBJ2-7; the D call in the table, TRBD2, was not verified against the DNA. TRBV21-1 corresponds to a pseudogene. The CDR3 has 11 residues. The CDR3 reads CASSKLYEQYF. For the CDR3, the DNA is TGTGCCAGCAGCAAGCTATACGAGCAGTACTTC.

The J gene is TRBJ2-7, the V gene TRBV6-5; TRBD1 aligns across 7 bases. Per the germline V gene, CDR1 is MNHEY and CDR2 is SVGAGI. The CDR3 has 15 amino acids. V lost 5 bases and J lost 3; bases outside the gene matches: 10. DNA for the CDR3: TGTGCCAGCAGTCCGGACAGGATTAATTACTACGAGCAGTACTTC. This sequence encodes CASSPDRINYYEQYF.

The CDR3 coding sequence is TGTGCCATCACCGGACAGGGTCTCGTTGGCTACACCTTC. It encodes CAITGQGLVGYTF. The chain combines TRBV10-3 with TRBJ1-2; 8 nucleotides match TRBD1. Trimming took 7 bases from V and 7 from J; bases not matched to a gene: 8. The CDR3 consists of 13 residues. Germline V gives CDR1 ENHRY, CDR2 SYGVKD.

The CDR3 DNA reads TGTGCCAGCAGTTTTGCCGGCGGGATTAACTACGAGCAGTACTTC. Encoded protein: CASSFAGGINYEQYF. The chain has TRBV27 and TRBJ2-7, with D perhaps TRBD2 (6 bases). Looked up from germline, CDR1 is MNHEY and CDR2 is SMNVEV (reference sequence). This CDR3 has 15 amino acids. Trimming took off 3 bases at V and 3 bases at J, with 15 bases between the two ends.

The chain couples TRBV4-2 to TRBJ2-4; D gene unclear. The CDR3 has 16 residues. Germline V gene data show CDR1 as LGHNA and CDR2 as YNFKEQ. V shed 1 base and J shed 0 bases, with 10 bases lying between them. The CDR3 region has the DNA TGTGCCAGCAGCCAAGTGGCATACCTAGCCAAAAACATTCAGTACTTC. Its protein product is CASSQVAYLAKNIQYF.

This chain uses TRBV9 with TRBJ2-7; D is unresolved. The germline gives CDR1 SGDLS, CDR2 YYNGEE. The germline V and J ends were trimmed by 0 bases and 3 bases, with 10 bases remaining between them. There are 14 residues in the CDR3. The CDR3: CASSVGRTGYEQYF. In DNA form, the CDR3 reads TGTGCCAGCAGCGTAGGTCGAACCGGCTACGAGCAGTACTTC.

This clone was counted a few times. This chain connects TRBV25-1 to TRBJ1-2, with D uncertain. The CDR3 consists of 14 residues. Trimming cost V 2 bases and J 4 bases, with 11 bases left between them. Germline V CDR1 and CDR2: MGHDK, SYGVNS. CDR3 coding DNA: TGTGCCAGCAGTGAACTCGGCAGGCCCTATGGCTACACCTTC. This gives the protein CASSELGRPYGYTF.

The chain links TRBV10-3 to TRBJ2-7; possibly TRBD1 for D (6 bases). Trimming removed 4 bases at V and 4 bases at J, with 20 bases between. The CDR3 contains 16 residues. Germline CDR1 ENHRY, CDR2 SYGVKD. CDR3 amino acids: CAISGLDRSGAYEQYF. The CDR3 DNA reads TGTGCCATCAGTGGCCTTGACAGGAGCGGCGCATACGAGCAGTACTTC.

This chain connects TRBV28 to TRBJ1-3; weak D call: TRBD1 (6 bases). V was trimmed by 4 bases and J by 1 base, leaving 11 bases between them. This CDR3 region has 15 residues. The germline V gene encodes CDR1 MDHEN and CDR2 SYDVKM. The CDR3 reads CASSSIGQSGNTIYF. CDR3 DNA sequence: TGTGCCAGCAGTTCTATCGGACAGTCTGGAAACACCATATATTTT.

The CDR3, as DNA: TGTGCCAGCAGCGTAGCGGGTCCAGGCACAGATACGCAGTATTTT. Its protein product is CASSVAGPGTDTQYF. V gene TRBV9 combines with J gene TRBJ2-3; no definite D call. Germline V gene lookup returns CDR1 SGDLS and CDR2 YYNGEE. CDR3 length: 15 amino acids. The V gene lost 0 bases and the J gene lost 1 base, with 9 bases spanning the gap.

CDR3 amino acids: CASSIGGGSTDTQYF. The CDR3 DNA reads TGTGCCAGTAGTATAGGTGGGGGGAGCACAGATACGCAGTATTTT. V usage is TRBV19 and J usage is TRBJ2-3; the D gene is possibly TRBD2 (6 bases). V lost 1 base, J lost 0 bases, and 8 bases lay in between. The CDR3 is 15 amino acids. From germline, CDR1 is LNHDA and CDR2 SQIVND (reference sequence).

The chain employs TRBV28 and TRBJ1-5, with D tentatively TRBD1 (5 bases). This CDR3 spans 14 amino acids. Trimming shortened V by 6 bases and J by 8 bases, and 17 bases separated the two germline ends. Germline V CDR1 and CDR2: MDHEN, SYDVKM. This CDR3 is CASRTRGGLKPQHF. CDR3 bases: TGTGCCAGCAGAACGCGGGGGGGTTTGAAGCCCCAGCATTTT.